In this sample, the clone carrying this T cell receptor beta chain turned up a few times. The antigen remains undetermined. Each donor was healthy, and each was a bone marrow donor. These data come from a study of cytomegalovirus exposure and HLA in healthy donors. The wider study: As an earlier analysis found, roughly 170 million T cells yielded about 120 million unique TCR beta sequences. General observations from the study: CMV serostatus alone was available as immune exposure information. HLA restriction was apparent for most CMV-associated TCR beta chains in a later analysis.

The primer mix had 60 Vbeta and 13 Jbeta primers. Produced via immunoSEQ multiplex PCR; TCRdb's table is partial and in-frame only. The sample lists around 150,000 clones, roughly 75% occurring once. The TCR was taken from a young man in good health and CMV-seropositive. The sequenced sample was PBMCs.

The CDR3 DNA follows: TGTGCCAGCAGCTTCCTACGGGAGACCCAGTACTTC. This encodes CASSFLRETQYF. The chain carries TRBV7-2 and TRBJ2-5; D gene uncertain. Trimming took 3 bases from V and 5 from J, leaving 7 bases between them. CDR3 length: 12 residues. From germline, CDR1 is SGHTA and CDR2 FQGNSA.